This T cell receptor (beta chain) was found in a study of T cells expressing NK-cell markers. Across the whole study: Sorted CD3+CD56+NKG2C+, CD3+CD56+NKG2C- and CD3+CD56-NKG2C+ T cells provided the TCR beta repertoires.

The CDR3 runs to 16 residues. CDR1 is LNHNV and CDR2 is YYDKDF in the germline V gene (reference sequence). As for this clonotype: Antigen unknown.

Findings and limits, study-wide: The contribution of dominant NKG2C+ clonotypes to CD8+ T cells in about 6 donors was 1.0-7.0%.

TCRdb reworked the 5' RACE reads into one entry per CDR3 protein, no DNA. The listing contains 550,000 to 600,000 distinct CDR3 sequences. The V gene is TRBV15, the J gene TRBJ2-1. The sequence came from a man aged 18 to 30 in good health. Sequenced sample: blood T cells: a sorted CD56 or NKG2C T cell subset, CD4+ or CD8+ T cells, or bulk PBMC T cells (not recorded which). The CDR3 protein is CATSTGLIWLRNEQFF.